This entry concerns a single TCR beta chain. As processed by the authors: Cell counts per sample came from amplifying reference gene primers. The repertoire was sequenced with immunoSEQ multiplex PCR; TCRdb's copy has only in-frame clones and lacks some. V and J calls and clone size are copied from that table; D and trimming were computed from the DNA. The sample contains 55,000 to 65,000 clones, approximately 80% of which appear only once. Germline assignment: CDR1 LNHDA and CDR2 SQIVND (reference sequence). V was pared by 1 base and J by 3 bases, with 8 bases between. CDR3 length: 14 amino acids. Those enrolled in Seattle joined during active infection and were followed longitudinally afterward. The data belong to a study of blood T cell repertoires in COVID-19. Study context: COVID-19 samples, acute and convalescent, were from the United States, Italy and Spain. The analysed material was cDNA or gDNA that came from T cells, B-cell-depleted T cells, or PBMCs.

The chain recombines TRBV19 with TRBJ2-3; D is possibly TRBD1 (5 bases). The sequence was obtained from a man aged 30-40 years with COVID-19, enrolled during active disease. The sequencing sample was made of peripheral blood. The CDR3 DNA reads as TGTGCCAGTAGTATAGTTCAGGGAACAGATACGCAGTATTTT. Protein sequence: CASSIVQGTDTQYF.